One and the same sample provided the 25 T cell receptor beta chains below, sequenced in a study of shared clonotypes between healthy human individuals. Here immunoSEQ multiplex PCR was the method, and the copy in TCRdb shows in-frame clones only, minus some. This sample has 1 million to 1.3 million clones, with approximately 78% found just once. The specimen was memory CD4+ T cells from PBMCs. Subset indicated: CD45RA-negative fraction. Receptors were obtained from a young man in good health. Some clones in this sample may be carry-over from other donors' samples.

The table lists this clone with many counts. The chain carries TRBV27 and TRBJ1-2, with D tentatively TRBD1 (6 bases). V lost 5 bases and J lost 4, with 20 bases in between. Germline values: CDR1 MNHEY, CDR2 SMNVEV (reference sequence). This CDR3 is built from 16 residues. The CDR3 sequence is CASSRRVGTFVYGYTF. The CDR3 nucleotides read TGTGCCAGCAGTCGAAGAGTTGGGACATTTGTCTATGGCTACACCTTC.

The chain carries TRBV14 and TRBJ2-1; weak D call: TRBD2 (5 bases). The V end was cut by 1 base, the J end by 8 bases, with 18 bases between. The CDR3 has 16 amino acids. Germline CDR1 SGHDN, CDR2 FVKESK. CDR3 loop: CASSQGWSSGKYEQFF. For the CDR3, the DNA is TGTGCCAGCAGCCAAGGCTGGTCGTCCGGGAAATATGAGCAGTTCTTC.

The V and J genes are TRBV9 and TRBJ2-5, with D possibly TRBD2 on 5 matching bases. The CDR3 is 14 residues long. Deletions cut 3 bases from V and 7 bases from J, with 16 bases between. CDR1 is SGDLS and CDR2 is YYNGEE in the germline V gene. The DNA for the CDR3 is TGTGCCAGCAGCGGACGGACGTCCGGAGGGACCCAGTACTTC. It codes for CASSGRTSGGTQYF.

The chain employs TRBV4-3 and TRBJ1-2; the D gene is possibly TRBD1 (6 bases). Germline CDR1 is LGHNA and CDR2 is YSLEER. V shed 1 base and J shed 4 bases, with 19 bases lying between them. This CDR3 region has 17 residues. Here the CDR3 DNA reads TGCGCCAGCAGCCAAGTCGCCCGGACAGCTGATTCCTATGGCTACACCTTC. Translation gives CASSQVARTADSYGYTF.

This chain links TRBV4-2 with TRBJ2-3; the D gene is possibly TRBD2 (5 bases). V lost 4 bases and J 0 bases, leaving 17 bases between the germline ends. CDR3 length: 17 residues. The germline V gene has CDR1 LGHNA and CDR2 YNFKEQ. This CDR3 is CASSLLRNGISTDTQYF. CDR3 sequence (DNA): TGTGCCAGCAGCCTCCTCCGAAACGGGATTAGCACAGATACGCAGTATTTT.

The chain carries TRBV9 and TRBJ2-5, with TRBD1 identical over 9 bases. This CDR3 is 14 amino acids long. The junction had 3 bases not matched to a gene; V was cut back by 4 bases and J by 2 bases. Germline-derived CDR1 and CDR2 are SGDLS and YYNGEE. This chain's CDR3 is CASSSQGAQETQYF. CDR3 in DNA: TGTGCCAGCAGCTCACAGGGGGCTCAAGAGACCCAGTACTTC.

The rearrangement uses TRBV4-3 and TRBJ2-1; D tentatively reads TRBD1 or TRBD2 (5 bases each). The length of the CDR3 is 14 residues. Per the germline V gene, CDR1 is LGHNA and CDR2 is YSLEER. Here the CDR3 DNA reads TGCGCGACCGGCTCGGGGCTAGCCTACAATGAGCAGTTCTTC. This translates into CATGSGLAYNEQFF.

The chain carries TRBV4-2 and TRBJ2-3; TRBD1 is a possible D gene (7 bases). This CDR3 comprises 14 residues. Germline V gives CDR1 LGHNA, CDR2 YNFKEQ. The V and J ends lost 1 base and 5 bases respectively, with 10 bases between them. The DNA for the CDR3 is TGTGCCAGCAGCCAAGGACAGGGAGGAGATACGCAGTATTTT. It is translated as CASSQGQGGDTQYF.

This clone appeared a single time. V gene TRBV10-3 combines with J gene TRBJ2-2; D might be TRBD1 (5 bases). Germline CDR1 and CDR2: ENHRY and SYGVKD. Trimming took off 3 bases at V and 3 bases at J, with 11 bases between the two ends. The CDR3 runs 15 residues. The CDR3 spells CAISEHRQYTGELFF. Written as DNA, the CDR3 is TGTGCCATCAGTGAACACCGACAGTACACCGGGGAGCTGTTTTTT.

This clone was counted once. The chain carries TRBV2 and TRBJ1-1, with a tentative D call TRBD1 (5 bases). The V end lost 7 bases, the J end lost 8 bases, and 14 bases lay between the germline ends. Germline CDR1 and CDR2: SNHLY and FYNNEI. This CDR3 region has 12 residues. Written as DNA, the CDR3 is TGTGCCAGCACTTTTCAGGGTCCCGAAGCTTTCTTT. It translates to CASTFQGPEAFF.

Notes on this clone: The same CDR3 arises from other DNA sequences in this sample as well. The chain joins TRBV5-6 to TRBJ1-5, with a tentative D call TRBD1 (6 bases). V was cut by 2 bases and J by 4 bases, with 10 bases left in between. Germline values: CDR1 SGHDT, CDR2 YYEEEE. CDR3 length: 14 residues. CDR3 region: CASSLNRVNQPQHF. CDR3 nucleotide sequence: TGTGCCAGCAGCTTAAACAGGGTAAATCAGCCCCAGCATTTT.

The V and J genes are TRBV6-6 and TRBJ1-4, with D perhaps TRBD1 (5 bases). Germline CDR1 and CDR2: MNHNY and SVGAGI (reference sequence). V lost 2 bases and J 3 bases, leaving 10 bases between the germline ends. The CDR3 totals 15 residues. CDR3 sequence (DNA): TGTGCCAGCAGTTACCCGGGGACGTCTAATGAAAAACTGTTTTTT. Amino acid sequence: CASSYPGTSNEKLFF.

This clone was found a few times. The chain has TRBV28 and TRBJ2-1; 8 bases are shared with TRBD1. From germline, CDR1 is MDHEN and CDR2 SYDVKM. The CDR3 totals 15 residues. V trimming: 7 bases; J trimming: 9 bases; junction bases outside the gene matches: 14. CDR3 nucleotides: TGTGCCAGCACCCCCTCCGGGACAGGTCTAGGTGAGCAGTTCTTC. This gives the protein CASTPSGTGLGEQFF.

On this clone itself: This may be a read error, as it is one base from a much larger clone. The J gene is TRBJ2-2, the V gene TRBV19; D is unresolved. Per the germline V gene, CDR1 is LNHDA and CDR2 is SQIVND (reference sequence). This CDR3 region has 17 residues. V dropped 7 bases and J dropped 4 bases, with 22 bases sitting between them. Written as DNA, the CDR3 is TGTGCCAGTACCCCTCTCGGTAGCAGGAGAAGCACCGGGGAGCTGTTTTTT. This translates into CASTPLGSRRSTGELFF.

On this clone itself: A single base separates this from a much larger clone, so it may be a read error. This chain connects TRBV11-1 to TRBJ2-6, with D possibly TRBD1 on 6 matching bases. The CDR3 is 13 residues long. Per germline, CDR1 SGHAT and CDR2 FQDESV (reference sequence). The CDR3 DNA follows: TGTGCCAGCAGCTTCTCAGGGGCCAACGTCCAGACTTTC. This encodes CASSFSGANVQTF.

The chain joins TRBV7-2 to TRBJ2-5, with 10 bases lining up with TRBD2. CDR3 size: 16 residues. With 4 bases clipped from V and 4 bases from J, the junction kept 9 bases outside the gene matches. Germline V gives CDR1 SGHTA, CDR2 FQGNSA. The DNA of the CDR3 is TGTGCCAGCAGCTCCGCTAGCGGGAGTTGGGGAGAGACCCAGTACTTC. It encodes CASSSASGSWGETQYF.

The chain employs TRBV5-4 and TRBJ2-1, with TRBD1 matching over 8 bases. This CDR3 has 16 amino acids. Trimming at V came to 4 bases and at J to 1 base, leaving 7 bases not matched to a gene. Germline V gene data show CDR1 as SGHNT and CDR2 as YYREEE (reference sequence). CDR3 DNA: TGTGCCAGCAGCCCTAGCACAGGGGGTTCCTACAATGAGCAGTTCTTC. This codes for CASSPSTGGSYNEQFF.

The genes are TRBV6-1 and TRBJ1-1; D remains ambiguous. Germline CDR1 and CDR2: MNHNS and SASEGT. The CDR3 length is 13 residues. V was shortened by 7 bases and J by 4 bases, with 13 bases between the two germline ends. For the CDR3, the DNA is TGTGCCAGCATCAAGGAGACATTCACTGAAGCTTTCTTT. Translating it yields CASIKETFTEAFF.

The chain couples TRBV11-2 to TRBJ1-1, with D hard to call. Germline V gene sequence: CDR1 SGHAT, CDR2 FQNNGV. The V end was cut by 3 bases, the J end by 0 bases, with 8 bases between. This CDR3 is 14 amino acids long. CDR3 region: CASSLRVMNTEAFF. The CDR3 DNA reads TGTGCCAGCAGCTTGAGAGTCATGAACACTGAAGCTTTCTTT.

The chain is built from TRBV4-1 and TRBJ2-7, with 7 bases lining up with TRBD1. CDR1 MGHRA and CDR2 YSYEKL come from the germline V gene. The CDR3 is 14 residues long. After removal of 1 base from V and 4 bases from J, the junction contained 4 bases not matched to a gene. The CDR3 DNA sequence: TGCGCCAGCAGCCAAGGACAGGGAAATTACGAGCAGTACTTC. It is translated as CASSQGQGNYEQYF.

V and J are TRBV27 and TRBJ1-2, with D maybe TRBD1 (6 bases). This CDR3 comprises 14 residues. Between the trimmed V and J ends, which lost 0 bases and 2 bases, there was a span of 7 bases. Germline lookup yields CDR1 MNHEY and CDR2 SMNVEV (reference sequence). DNA for the CDR3: TGTGCCAGCAGTTTATCCGACAGGAACTATGGCTACACCTTC. This gives the protein CASSLSDRNYGYTF.

This clone came up many times. This chain uses TRBV6-1 with TRBJ1-2; D is undetermined. Looked up from germline, CDR1 is MNHNS and CDR2 is SASEGT. V gave up 5 bases and J gave up 4 bases, with 14 bases separating them. This CDR3 region has 14 residues. DNA of the CDR3: TGTGCCAGCAGTCCCTCGGGTGGGGTCTATGGCTACACCTTC. It specifies CASSPSGGVYGYTF.

This sequence joins TRBV28 and TRBJ1-3; D gene uncertain. V was pared by 7 bases and J by 4 bases, with 8 bases between. The CDR3 runs 12 residues. The germline gives CDR1 MDHEN, CDR2 SYDVKM. The CDR3 here is CASKQGGNTIYF. CDR3 DNA: TGTGCCAGCAAACAAGGGGGAAACACCATATATTTT.

This clone was seen at least ten times. The chain joins TRBV27 to TRBJ2-2; 7 bases match TRBD1. The germline V gene has CDR1 MNHEY and CDR2 SMNVEV (reference sequence). The CDR3 extends over 16 amino acids. Losses at the gene ends were 6 bases for V and 4 bases for J; bases not matched to a gene: 11. CDR3 protein: CASRTRDNRGTGELFF. CDR3 DNA: TGTGCCAGCAGAACCCGGGACAACAGGGGCACCGGGGAGCTGTTTTTT.

The chain combines TRBV30 with TRBJ2-5, with 8 bases fitting TRBD2. Germline V CDR1 and CDR2: GTSNPN, SVGIG (reference sequence). CDR3 length equals 16 residues. Trimming took 2 bases from V and 7 from J; bases not matched to a gene: 15. Here the CDR3 DNA reads TGTGCCTGGAGTCCACGGGGGGGAAGCCCTCACGGGACCCAGTACTTC. Translation gives CAWSPRGGSPHGTQYF. The entire variable domain, with the rest obtained from reference TRBV30 and TRBJ2-5, is as follows: SQTIHQWPATLVQPVGSPLSLECTVEGTSNPNLYWYRQAAGRGLQLLFYSVGIGQISSEVPQNLSASRPQDRQFILSSKKLLLSDSGFYLCAWSPRGGSPHGTQYFGPGTRLLVL.